Following are 28 T cell receptor beta chains from one sample sequenced in a study of OX40 agonist ivuxolimab in advanced cancers. The repertoire was sequenced with immunoSEQ multiplex PCR; TCRdb's copy has only in-frame clones and lacks some. The sample lists about 29,000 clones, 82% occurring once. The material was CD4+ or CD8+ T cells sorted from blood, obtained in a trial of the OX40 agonist ivuxolimab. These receptors all stem from an adult with an advanced solid tumor such as melanoma, head and neck, liver or kidney cancer.

V is TRBV4-1 and J is TRBJ2-7; D might be TRBD1 (5 bases). The CDR3 sequence is 15 residues long. Trimming took off 0 bases at V and 3 bases at J, with 12 bases between the two ends. Germline assignment: CDR1 MGHRA and CDR2 YSYEKL. The CDR3, as DNA: TGCGCCAGCAGCCAAGAGCACAGGCCCCACTACGAGCAGTACTTC. It encodes CASSQEHRPHYEQYF.

The DNA of the CDR3 is TGTGCCAGCACATCTTGGAGGGTCAATGAGCAGTTCTTC. Protein sequence: CASTSWRVNEQFF. The chain uses TRBV6-5 and TRBJ2-1; TRBD2 might be the D (6 bases). CDR1 is MNHEY and CDR2 is SVGAGI in the germline V gene. V shed 7 bases and J shed 6 bases, with 13 bases lying between them. The CDR3 length is 13 residues.

This clone occurred a few times. V gene TRBV28 combines with J gene TRBJ2-7; D is unresolved. The CDR3 loop spans 11 amino acids. The germline CDR1 and CDR2 sequences are MDHEN and SYDVKM. Trimming shortened V by 5 bases and J by 5 bases, and 7 bases separated the two germline ends. The CDR3 nucleotides read TGTGCCAGCAGTCCTGGCAACGAGCAGTACTTC. Its protein product is CASSPGNEQYF.

V gene TRBV29-1 combines with J gene TRBJ1-1, with D unclear. Germline V gene data show CDR1 as SQVTM and CDR2 as ANQGSEA. V lost 5 bases and J 4 bases, leaving 14 bases between the germline ends. This CDR3 has 13 residues. CDR3 DNA: TGCAGCGTTCGTGACACGTATTTCACTGAAGCTTTCTTT. As protein: CSVRDTYFTEAFF.

This rearrangement joins TRBV9 to TRBJ2-7; D may match TRBD1 or TRBD2 (6 bases each). Between the trimmed V and J ends, which lost 0 bases and 5 bases, there was a span of 15 bases. The V gene's germline CDR1 is SGDLS and CDR2 YYNGEE. This CDR3 region has 15 residues. The CDR3 DNA follows: TGTGCCAGCAGCGTAGAGGGGGGAGCCCCCGACGAGCAGTACTTC. Translated: CASSVEGGAPDEQYF.

The CDR3 spells CASSGTEGTYEQYF. The CDR3 region has the DNA TGTGCCAGCTCGGGGACAGAGGGGACCTACGAGCAGTACTTC. V is TRBV18 and J is TRBJ2-7; 7 bases align to TRBD1. The V and J ends lost 6 bases and 2 bases, in that order; junction bases with no gene match: 7. Germline lookup yields CDR1 KGHSH and CDR2 LQKENI. This CDR3 region has 14 residues.

This clone was counted only a few times. This chain links TRBV19 with TRBJ2-7; D is unclear. The CDR3 contains 13 residues. Looked up from germline, CDR1 is LNHDA and CDR2 is SQIVND (reference sequence). V lost 5 bases and J lost 2, with 10 bases in between. The CDR3 loop reads CASSYTPAYEQYF. CDR3 in DNA: TGTGCCAGTAGTTACACCCCTGCCTACGAGCAGTACTTC.

This clone was found once. The rearrangement links TRBV7-9 to TRBJ2-7; D ambiguous. CDR3 length: 13 amino acids. Trimming shortened V by 6 bases and J by 0 bases, and 9 bases separated the two germline ends. Germline V gene lookup returns CDR1 SEHNR and CDR2 FQNEAQ (reference sequence). CDR3 sequence: CASRRQNSYEQYF. CDR3 DNA: TGTGCCAGCAGGAGGCAGAACTCCTACGAGCAGTACTTC. Supplemented by reference TRBV7-9 and TRBJ2-7, the full variable domain reads DTGVSQNPRHKITKRGQNVTFRCDPISEHNRLYWYRQTLGQGPEFLTYFQNEAQLEKSRLLSDRFSAERPKGSFSTLEIQRTEQGDSAMYLCASRRQNSYEQYFGPGTRLTVT.

The chain carries TRBV6-5 and TRBJ1-5; 8 nucleotides line up with TRBD1. The CDR3 runs 15 residues. Trimming cost V 4 bases and J 3 bases; bases outside gene matches: 5. The germline CDR1 and CDR2 sequences are MNHEY and SVGAGI. CDR3 DNA: TGTGCCAGCAGTTTGGCCAGGGGGCCCAATCAGCCCCAGCATTTT. It encodes CASSLARGPNQPQHF.

This chain links TRBV5-1 with TRBJ1-1, with a possible D match to TRBD1 (5 bases). This CDR3 is 13 amino acids long. Trimming cost V 1 base and J 14 bases, with 18 bases left between them. Germline CDR1 reads SGHRS; CDR2 reads YFSETQ. The CDR3 bases are TGCGCCAGCAGCTTGAGCACGGCAGGGTTATGGTTCTTT. Translating it yields CASSLSTAGLWFF.

V gene TRBV4-1 combines with J gene TRBJ2-3; 8 nucleotides line up with TRBD1. Germline V lookup: CDR1 MGHRA, CDR2 YSYEKL. This CDR3 region has 16 residues. Trimming cost V 3 bases and J 2 bases; bases outside gene matches: 7. CDR3 sequence (DNA): TGCGCCAGCAGCCACCTCCGGGACAGGTCCACAGATACGCAGTATTTT. As protein: CASSHLRDRSTDTQYF.

The chain is built from TRBV15 and TRBJ2-7; 9 bases agree with TRBD1. V lost 5 bases, J lost 3 bases, and 5 bases stayed unmatched. Germline values: CDR1 LNHNV, CDR2 YYDKDF (reference sequence). This CDR3 has 14 residues. The CDR3 sequence: CATSSRTGDYEQYF. CDR3 DNA sequence: TGTGCCACCAGCTCGCGGACAGGGGACTACGAGCAGTACTTC.

This sequence joins TRBV27 and TRBJ2-3; no clear D. The CDR3 has 17 amino acids. V gave up 5 bases and J gave up 0 bases, with 18 bases separating them. Germline loops: CDR1 MNHEY, CDR2 SMNVEV (reference sequence). The CDR3 spells CASSALSLRASTDTQYF. The CDR3 DNA sequence: TGTGCCAGCAGTGCACTTTCCCTACGGGCTAGCACAGATACGCAGTATTTT.

The rearrangement joins TRBV4-2 to TRBJ2-1, with 10 positions matching TRBD2. CDR3 length equals 16 residues. V shed 4 bases, J shed 5 bases, and the junction held 8 bases outside the gene matches. Germline V gene lookup returns CDR1 LGHNA and CDR2 YNFKEQ. CDR3 nucleotides: TGTGCCAGCAGCCCTAGCGGGAGCCGAATTAACAATGAGCAGTTCTTC. Translation: CASSPSGSRINNEQFF.

This rearrangement joins TRBV28 to TRBJ2-7; 10 bases match TRBD1. Looked up from germline, CDR1 is MDHEN and CDR2 is SYDVKM. V trimming: 5 bases; J trimming: 4 bases; junction bases outside the gene matches: 11. The CDR3 contains 16 residues. As DNA, the CDR3 is TGTGCCAGCAGTGCCCTTAGCCGGGACAGGGGTTACGAGCAGTACTTC. Translating gives CASSALSRDRGYEQYF.

V and J are TRBV28 and TRBJ1-2; D unresolved. There are 11 residues in the CDR3. Germline V gene sequence: CDR1 MDHEN, CDR2 SYDVKM. Between the trimmed V and J ends, which lost 6 bases and 7 bases, there was a span of 9 bases. The CDR3, as DNA: TGTGCCAGCAGATACGGACCTGGCTACACCTTC. Its translation is CASRYGPGYTF.

The chain couples TRBV2 to TRBJ2-1; 8 bases are a match to TRBD1. From germline, CDR1 is SNHLY and CDR2 FYNNEI. V lost 4 bases and J lost 7; bases outside the gene matches: 6. This CDR3 is built from 14 residues. The CDR3 nucleotides are TGTGCCAGCAGTGCGGCAGGGGGCCGGAATGAGCAGTTCTTC. This sequence encodes CASSAAGGRNEQFF.

The J gene is TRBJ2-1, the V gene TRBV5-4; the D is unclear. Trimming took off 1 base at V and 6 bases at J, with 11 bases between the two ends. The CDR3 is 14 amino acids. CDR1 and CDR2 (germline): SGHNT, YYREEE (reference sequence). The CDR3 DNA sequence: TGTGCCAGCAGCTTGTCCTCGCTTCCCAATGAGCAGTTCTTC. Protein sequence: CASSLSSLPNEQFF.

The chain has TRBV4-2 and TRBJ2-5; weak D call: TRBD1 (6 bases). V lost 1 base, J lost 5 bases, and 14 bases lay in between. CDR1 is LGHNA and CDR2 is YNFKEQ in the germline V gene. This CDR3 region has 15 residues. This CDR3 reads CASSQGGKDSETQYF. CDR3 nucleotides: TGTGCCAGCAGCCAAGGAGGAAAGGACAGCGAGACCCAGTACTTC.

The chain has TRBV7-2 and TRBJ1-2; D perhaps matches TRBD1 (6 bases). The CDR3 contains 16 residues. Germline CDR1 SGHTA, CDR2 FQGNSA. V lost 5 bases, J lost 2 bases, and 18 bases lay in between. CDR3 bases: TGTGCCAGCAGCACCCTGATCGGGGGGGCGAACTATGGCTACACCTTC. Encoded protein: CASSTLIGGANYGYTF.

The J gene is TRBJ2-1, the V gene TRBV6-5, with 14 bases that match TRBD2. The CDR3 extends over 15 amino acids. Trimming at V came to 6 bases and at J to 5 bases, leaving 3 bases not matched to a gene. Germline V gives CDR1 MNHEY, CDR2 SVGAGI. The CDR3 sequence: CASSPTSGRDNEQFF. CDR3 coding DNA: TGTGCCAGCAGCCCGACTAGCGGGAGGGACAATGAGCAGTTCTTC.

CDR3 in amino acids: CASSQGPTGELFF. CDR3 sequence (DNA): TGCGCCAGCAGCCAAGGTCCCACCGGGGAGCTGTTTTTT. The chain carries TRBV4-3 and TRBJ2-2; D gene ambiguous. There are 13 residues in the CDR3. The V and J ends lost 1 base and 4 bases respectively, with 4 bases between them. Germline values: CDR1 LGHNA, CDR2 YSLEER.

The chain uses TRBV6-6 and TRBJ2-3, with 8 bases identical to TRBD2. The germline CDR1 and CDR2 sequences are MNHNY and SVGAGI (reference sequence). V lost 5 bases and J lost 4; bases outside the gene matches: 8. The CDR3 is 15 amino acids. This CDR3 reads CASSPLAGGADTQYF. The CDR3 region has the DNA TGTGCCAGCAGTCCCTTGGCGGGAGGCGCAGATACGCAGTATTTT.

The chain employs TRBV6-1 and TRBJ2-2; 7 bases are a match to TRBD2. J gave up 3 bases and V 8 bases, and 6 bases lay outside the gene matches. The CDR3 length is 14 residues. CDR1 is MNHNS and CDR2 is SASEGT in the germline V gene. In DNA, the CDR3 is TGTGCCAGCGGGGCGGGAGCGGACACCGGGGAGCTGTTTTTT. Translation: CASGAGADTGELFF.

The CDR3, as DNA: TGTGCCATCAAACGGGACAGCTCCTACAATGAGCAGTTCTTC. It encodes CAIKRDSSYNEQFF. This chain joins TRBV10-3 and TRBJ2-1; 7 nucleotides align to TRBD1. V lost 7 bases, J lost 0 bases, and 3 bases stayed unmatched. Per germline, CDR1 ENHRY and CDR2 SYGVKD. The CDR3 length is 14 residues.

The chain's CDR3 is CASSVAGTGELFF. For the CDR3, the DNA is TGTGCCAGCAGCGTAGCCGGCACCGGGGAGCTGTTTTTT. V is TRBV9 and J is TRBJ2-2; D unresolved. V lost 0 bases, J lost 4 bases, and 4 bases lay in between. The length of the CDR3 is 13 residues. Germline V gene sequence: CDR1 SGDLS, CDR2 YYNGEE.

This chain joins TRBV28 and TRBJ1-5, with D possibly TRBD1 on 6 matching bases. Germline loops: CDR1 MDHEN, CDR2 SYDVKM. Trimming took 10 bases from V and 10 from J, leaving 14 bases between them. The CDR3 runs to 11 residues. The CDR3 region is CATTGGGPQHF. CDR3 bases: TGTGCCACCACTGGGGGCGGACCCCAGCATTTT.

A note on this clone: Sequence at one end of the junction differs from germline and may be a read error. The V and J genes are TRBV5-6 and TRBJ2-1; 15 bases agree with TRBD2. The CDR3 has 14 residues. Germline V CDR1 and CDR2: SGHDT, YYEEEE. The CDR3 sequence: CASSFGTSGRKGVF. Written as DNA, the CDR3 is TGTGCCAGCAGCTTTGGGACTAGCGGGAGGAAAGGGGTCTTC. Full variable domain (remainder filled in from reference TRBV5-6 and TRBJ2-1): DAGVTQSPTHLIKTRGQQVTLRCSPKSGHDTVSWYQQALGQGPQFIFQYYEEEERQRGNFPDRFSGHQFPNYSSELNVNALLLGDSALYLCASSFGTSGRKGVFGPGTRLTVL.